This T cell receptor (beta chain) was sequenced for a study of CD8+CD57+ T cells in acquired aplastic anemia. Study-level information: Isolated CD4+ and CD8+ cells, once sorted, yielded DNA averaging approximately 3 ug. Regarding the study as a whole: Researchers report that twenty-nine CD8+ CDR3 sequences appeared in both patients and controls. Controls did not differ significantly from patients in CD8+ Simpson's diversity.

The CDR3 consists of 13 residues. Germline assignment: CDR1 GTSNPN and CDR2 SVGIG (reference sequence). Investigators profiled TCR beta VDJ and CDR3 from genomic DNA template. One entry per CDR3 protein results from TCRdb running MiXCR on the reads. The data show more than 100,000 distinct CDR3 sequences, with 48% seen just once and about 2.5% held by the top ten. Turning to this clonotype: Its matching antigen is unknown. It may be a read error: a sequence one base away is much more abundant.

The receptor comes from a human donor in good health, serving as a control. The chain links TRBV30 to TRBJ1-2, with unresolved D. The sequenced sample consisted of sorted CD4+, CD8+, or CD8+CD57+ T cells (not recorded which) from PBMCs. CDR3 sequence: CAWSWQTNCGYTF. In DNA form, the CDR3 reads TGTGCCTGGAGCTGGCAGACTAACTGTGGCTACACCTTC.